The clone carrying this T cell receptor (beta chain) was counted at least ten times. Its antigen is not identified. This specimen comes from a study of T-cell memory formation after mild COVID-19. Study conclusions and caveats: Within pre-infection memory, some responding clones were found, suggesting cross-reactive memory joined.

TCRdb processed the 5' RACE reads anew with MiXCR; each CDR3 protein has one entry. The sample includes 85,000 to 120,000 distinct CDR3 sequences, 15% to 20% seen only once; the top ten take 28%. J gave up 4 bases and V 1 base, and 12 bases lay outside the gene matches. CDR1 is SQVTM and CDR2 is ANQGSEA in the germline V gene. This CDR3 is built from 17 residues. V and J are TRBV29-1 and TRBJ2-1; TRBD2 matches at 8 bases. Sequenced: PBMCs or a T cell subset sorted from them (not recorded which). This sequence originates from an adult woman who had mild COVID-19 (a few samples of this study predate the infection). Cell type and time point are not known. CDR3 DNA: TGCAGCGTTGAAGGCTACCCGGGGGGGCCCGTTTACAATGAGCAGTTCTTC. It yields the protein CSVEGYPGGPVYNEQFF.